The rows below give T cell receptor beta chains drawn from one sample of a study of spatial heterogeneity in lung cancer. One entry per CDR3 protein, called by TCRdb with MiXCR from the 5' RACE reads. This sample has some 43,000 distinct CDR3 sequences, with roughly a tenth found just once. Here the sequenced sample was PBMCs, taken at follow-up. The origin of the receptors is a female donor with early-stage non-small cell lung cancer. Each CDR3 is given with its conserved first and last residue. The order of the fields is clone size, J gene, D gene, V gene, CDR3 DNA, CDR3 protein. A D gene is named only where the DNA matches it firmly. Clone size is stated in some rows and not others, as once, few, many or a class when expanded.

clone size: medium-sized; J gene: TRBJ2-5; D gene: -; V gene: TRBV2; CDR3 DNA: TGTGCCAGCAGCCTAGCGACGGGCGGTGAGACCCAGTACTTC; CDR3 protein: CASSLATGGETQYF
clone size: -; J gene: TRBJ1-3; D gene: -; V gene: TRBV6-1; CDR3 DNA: TGTGCCAGCAGGGGGACTTCTGGAAACACCATATATTTT; CDR3 protein: CASRGTSGNTIYF
clone size: few; J gene: TRBJ1-1; D gene: -; V gene: TRBV21-1; CDR3 DNA: TGTGCCAGCAGCCTTATCTCGGGGGAAATGAACACTGAAGCTTTCTTT; CDR3 protein: CASSLISGEMNTEAFF
clone size: -; J gene: TRBJ2-2; D gene: TRBD2; V gene: TRBV11-3; CDR3 DNA: TGTGCCAGCAGCTTAGGGGGAGGGGACACCGGGGAGCTGTTTTTT; CDR3 protein: CASSLGGGDTGELFF
clone size: few; J gene: TRBJ1-2; D gene: -; V gene: TRBV4-1; CDR3 DNA: TGCGCCAGCAGCCAAAATCCGGAAGGCTATGGCTACACCTTC; CDR3 protein: CASSQNPEGYGYTF
clone size: many; J gene: TRBJ2-3; D gene: -; V gene: TRBV11-2; CDR3 DNA: TGTGCCAGCAGCCCAGACACGGATACGCAGTATTTT; CDR3 protein: CASSPDTDTQYF
clone size: many; J gene: TRBJ1-1; D gene: -; V gene: TRBV7-9; CDR3 DNA: TGTGCCAGCAGCCGGTCCGGGAGGAACACTGAAGCTTTCTTT; CDR3 protein: CASSRSGRNTEAFF
clone size: many; J gene: TRBJ2-7; D gene: TRBD2; V gene: TRBV5-6; CDR3 DNA: TGTGCCAGCAGCAATGGACGCTCCGGGACTAGCGGCCAGCAGTACTTC; CDR3 protein: CASSNGRSGTSGQQYF
clone size: few; J gene: TRBJ2-1; D gene: -; V gene: TRBV7-9; CDR3 DNA: TGTGCCAGCAGCCAACGTACGATTGAGCAGTTCTTC; CDR3 protein: CASSQRTIEQFF
clone size: -; J gene: TRBJ2-5; D gene: TRBD2; V gene: TRBV7-8; CDR3 DNA: TGTGCCAGCAGCTATCGTAGCGGGGGAGAGACCCAGTACTTC; CDR3 protein: CASSYRSGGETQYF
clone size: many; J gene: TRBJ2-2; D gene: TRBD2; V gene: TRBV12-3/TRBV12-4; CDR3 DNA: TGTGCCAGCAACGTAGCGGGAGGCACCGGGGAGCTGTTTTTT; CDR3 protein: CASNVAGGTGELFF
clone size: -; J gene: TRBJ2-7; D gene: TRBD1; V gene: TRBV5-1; CDR3 DNA: TGCGCCAGCAGCTTGGCCGTGGGACAGTTCTACGAGCAGTACTTC; CDR3 protein: CASSLAVGQFYEQYF
clone size: -; J gene: TRBJ2-5; D gene: -; V gene: TRBV7-8; CDR3 DNA: TGTGCCAGCAGCTTAGGGCCTCAAGAGACCCAGTACTTC; CDR3 protein: CASSLGPQETQYF
clone size: many; J gene: TRBJ2-7; D gene: -; V gene: TRBV19; CDR3 DNA: TGTGCCAGTAGTATAGCCCGAGACTACGAGCAGTACTTC; CDR3 protein: CASSIARDYEQYF
clone size: -; J gene: TRBJ2-7; D gene: TRBD1; V gene: TRBV7-8; CDR3 DNA: TGTGCCAGCAGCTTAGTCCCGGTGACAGGGGCTTTAACCTACGAGCAGTACTTC; CDR3 protein: CASSLVPVTGALTYEQYF
clone size: many; J gene: TRBJ1-5; D gene: -; V gene: TRBV6-6; CDR3 DNA: TGTGCCAGCAGTTACTCTTGGAGGGGCAATCAGCCCCAGCATTTT; CDR3 protein: CASSYSWRGNQPQHF
clone size: -; J gene: TRBJ1-4; D gene: -; V gene: TRBV6-6; CDR3 DNA: TGTGCCAGCACAAGACAGGAAAAACTGTTTTTT; CDR3 protein: CASTRQEKLFF
clone size: few; J gene: TRBJ2-1; D gene: TRBD2; V gene: TRBV6-5; CDR3 DNA: TGTGCCAGCAGTTCCCGGAGTAGCGGGGCCTACAATGAGCAGTTCTTC; CDR3 protein: CASSSRSSGAYNEQFF
clone size: -; J gene: TRBJ1-5; D gene: -; V gene: TRBV20-1; CDR3 DNA: TGCAGTGCAGACGGGGATAGCAATCAGCCCCAGCATTTT; CDR3 protein: CSADGDSNQPQHF
clone size: many; J gene: TRBJ2-5; D gene: -; V gene: TRBV13; CDR3 DNA: TGTGCCAGCAGCACTCAATCAAGCCAAGAGACCCAGTACTTC; CDR3 protein: CASSTQSSQETQYF
clone size: many; J gene: TRBJ2-1; D gene: -; V gene: TRBV30; CDR3 DNA: TGTGCCTGGAGTGTACTCGGAGGCTCCGGTGAGCAGTTCTTC; CDR3 protein: CAWSVLGGSGEQFF
clone size: many; J gene: TRBJ1-2; D gene: -; V gene: TRBV10-3; CDR3 DNA: TGTGCCATCAGTGAGGACGGCTATGGCTACACCTTC; CDR3 protein: CAISEDGYGYTF
clone size: many; J gene: TRBJ2-7; D gene: -; V gene: TRBV20-1; CDR3 DNA: TGCAGTGCTAGAGCATTAGCCGGGACGGTTAAGGGGGAGCAGTACTTC; CDR3 protein: CSARALAGTVKGEQYF
clone size: few; J gene: TRBJ1-6; D gene: -; V gene: TRBV20-1; CDR3 DNA: TGCAGTGCTCGACCTACGGGGGATAATAATTCACCCCTCCACTTT; CDR3 protein: CSARPTGDNNSPLHF
clone size: many; J gene: TRBJ2-6; D gene: -; V gene: TRBV5-1; CDR3 DNA: TGCGCCAGCAGAGCAGGGACTGGGGCCAACGTCCTGACTTTC; CDR3 protein: CASRAGTGANVLTF
clone size: -; J gene: TRBJ2-5; D gene: -; V gene: TRBV29-1; CDR3 DNA: TGCAGCGCCTATTTTTCCAGAAACCAAGAGACCCAGTACTTC; CDR3 protein: CSAYFSRNQETQYF
clone size: -; J gene: TRBJ2-1; D gene: -; V gene: TRBV11-1; CDR3 DNA: TGTGCCAGCAGCTTAGCGACAGTCTCCGATGAGCAGTTCTTC; CDR3 protein: CASSLATVSDEQFF
clone size: many; J gene: TRBJ2-7; D gene: TRBD1; V gene: TRBV11-2; CDR3 DNA: TGTGCCAGCAGCTTAGATTACAGGGGGCCCTACGAGCAGTACTTC; CDR3 protein: CASSLDYRGPYEQYF
clone size: few; J gene: TRBJ2-7; D gene: TRBD1; V gene: TRBV5-4; CDR3 DNA: TGTGCCAGCAGTATGGACAGGGGTTCCTACGAGCAGTACTTC; CDR3 protein: CASSMDRGSYEQYF
clone size: few; J gene: TRBJ1-1; D gene: -; V gene: TRBV6-7; CDR3 DNA: TGTGTTCGACACGGGGGGGCTTTTGTGAACACTGAAGCTTTCTTT; CDR3 protein: CVRHGGAFVNTEAFF
clone size: -; J gene: TRBJ2-1; D gene: TRBD1; V gene: TRBV6-2/TRBV6-3; CDR3 DNA: TGTGCCAGCAGTTACTCCCCTTTGACAGGGCTCTACAATGAGCAGTTCTTC; CDR3 protein: CASSYSPLTGLYNEQFF
clone size: few; J gene: TRBJ1-1; D gene: -; V gene: TRBV28; CDR3 DNA: TGTGCCAGCAGTCCTCTAGGTCCCACTGAAGCTTTCTTT; CDR3 protein: CASSPLGPTEAFF
clone size: many; J gene: TRBJ1-2; D gene: -; V gene: TRBV2; CDR3 DNA: TGTGCCAGCCTTCATCTAACCCGACAGTTACCCAGCTATGGCTACACCTTC; CDR3 protein: CASLHLTRQLPSYGYTF